The 14 T cell receptor beta chains below were found in one sample sequenced in a study of neurological immune-mediated disorders. Each CDR3 protein gets one entry after TCRdb re-called the 5' RACE reads with MiXCR. The sample consists of roughly 56,000 distinct CDR3 sequences, 10% to 12% of them appearing once. Material: PBMCs. These receptors originate from a man aged 60-69 years in good health.

This clonotype has a count of ten or more. This chain joins TRBV20-1 and TRBJ1-5; 10 bases agree with TRBD1. V shed 6 bases and J 4 bases; nucleotides not matched to a gene: 15. The CDR3 has 17 residues. Germline assignment: CDR1 DFQATT and CDR2 SNEGSKA (reference sequence). CDR3 coding DNA: TGCAGTGCCATAATGACAGGGGGCTTGGGTGGAAATCAGCCCCAGCATTTT. It yields the protein CSAIMTGGLGGNQPQHF.

There are many counts of this clonotype. This chain links TRBV12-3 or TRBV12-4 with TRBJ1-5; the D is unclear. The CDR3 is 12 residues long. Trimming shortened V by 6 bases and J by 1 base, and 4 bases separated the two germline ends. The CDR3 coding sequence is TGTGCCAGCAGGACAAGCAATCAGCCCCAGCATTTT. Amino acids: CASRTSNQPQHF.

Comments on this clonotype: One junction end does not reproduce the germline sequence, and a read error may be involved. J is TRBJ1-1 and V is TRBV7-9; 8 nucleotides align to TRBD1. Germline assignment: CDR1 SEHNR and CDR2 FQNEAQ (reference sequence). The CDR3 runs 14 residues. CDR3 nucleotides: TGTGCCAGCAGCTTTCAGGGGGCCAACACTGACGCTTTCTTT. This gives the protein CASSFQGANTDAFF.

V usage is TRBV6-4 and J usage is TRBJ1-4; D unresolved. The CDR3 spans 14 residues. Between the trimmed V and J ends, which lost 7 bases and 5 bases, there was a span of 14 bases. Germline V gives CDR1 MRHNA, CDR2 SNTAGT. CDR3 sequence reads: CASIASTPNEKLFF. The CDR3 DNA follows: TGTGCCAGCATTGCCTCGACGCCCAATGAAAAACTGTTTTTT.

This clonotype was seen ten or more times. This rearrangement joins TRBV9 to TRBJ2-3; no definite D call. Trimming took 0 bases from V and 2 from J, leaving 10 bases between them. Per the germline V gene, CDR1 is SGDLS and CDR2 is YYNGEE. This CDR3 has 15 amino acids. CDR3 DNA sequence: TGTGCCAGCAGCGTAGATGTCGGATTCACAGATACGCAGTATTTT. Translated: CASSVDVGFTDTQYF.

This clonotype occurred many times. The V call is TRBV20-1, the J call TRBJ2-1, with 7 bases lining up with TRBD2. V was pared by 3 bases and J by 10 bases, with 3 bases of the junction left unmatched. This CDR3 spans 11 amino acids. Germline V gene sequence: CDR1 DFQATT, CDR2 SNEGSKA (reference sequence). CDR3 sequence: CSARGGVEQFF. CDR3 sequence (DNA): TGCAGTGCTAGGGGGGGGGTCGAGCAGTTCTTC.

Remarks on this clonotype: The conserved phenylalanine or tryptophan normally closing the CDR3 is absent here, so this likely arose from a read error. In DNA, the CDR3 is TGCAGTGCTACATACCCAGCGGGGGTCCAAGAGACCCAGTACCTC. Translation gives CSATYPAGVQETQYL. This chain links TRBV20-1 with TRBJ2-5; 8 nucleotides agree with TRBD2. CDR1 DFQATT and CDR2 SNEGSKA come from the germline V gene (reference sequence). The V gene end was trimmed by 4 bases and the J gene end by 1 base; junction bases not matched to a gene: 8. This CDR3 region has 15 residues.

This clonotype was counted many times. The CDR3 reads CASSQEEWGLNEQFF. The DNA of the CDR3 is TGCGCCAGCAGCCAAGAAGAGTGGGGGCTCAATGAGCAGTTCTTC. The rearrangement uses TRBV4-3 and TRBJ2-1; perhaps TRBD1 as D (6 bases). The CDR3 is made up of 15 amino acids. Germline CDR1 and CDR2: LGHNA and YSLEER. Trimming removed 0 bases at V and 6 bases at J, with 12 bases between.

This clonotype has ten or more counts. This chain links TRBV5-1 with TRBJ1-1; D remains ambiguous. Germline V gene lookup returns CDR1 SGHRS and CDR2 YFSETQ. The CDR3 extends over 17 amino acids. Trimming took 1 base from V and 2 from J, leaving 18 bases between them. CDR3 residues: CASSLSPLGVSNTEAFF. CDR3 DNA: TGCGCCAGCAGCTTGAGCCCCTTGGGAGTTTCTAACACTGAAGCTTTCTTT.

The table lists this clonotype with many counts. V gene TRBV14 combines with J gene TRBJ2-1; D may be TRBD2 (6 bases). V lost 4 bases, J lost 3 bases, and 16 bases lay in between. The CDR3 spans 16 residues. Germline loops: CDR1 SGHDN, CDR2 FVKESK. The CDR3: CASSPTWGVVYNEQFF. The DNA of the CDR3 is TGTGCCAGCAGCCCCACGTGGGGGGTGGTCTACAATGAGCAGTTCTTC.

CDR3 region: CASRNRGIDYGYTF. As DNA, the CDR3 is TGTGCCAGCAGGAACAGGGGTATCGACTATGGCTACACCTTC. V is TRBV6-1 and J is TRBJ1-2, with 7 bases fitting TRBD1. With V trimmed by 6 bases and J by 3 bases, 7 bases remained unmatched. There are 14 residues in the CDR3. Per germline, CDR1 MNHNS and CDR2 SASEGT.

This clonotype has at least ten counts. Here the CDR3 reads CASSSSSPYGYTF. As DNA, the CDR3 is TGTGCCAGCAGTTCCAGCTCCCCCTATGGCTACACCTTC. The genes are TRBV6-2 or TRBV6-3 and TRBJ1-2, with D hard to call. Germline loops: CDR1 MNHEY, CDR2 SVGEGT. The V gene lost 4 bases and the J gene lost 4 bases, with 10 bases spanning the gap. The CDR3 loop spans 13 amino acids.

There are many counts of this clonotype. This chain uses TRBV29-1 with TRBJ2-3, with D unresolved. Germline CDR1 SQVTM, CDR2 ANQGSEA. V lost 7 bases to trimming and J lost 0 bases, with 8 bases between them. The CDR3 sequence is 12 residues long. In DNA, the CDR3 is TGCAGCGGAGCCCCTAGCACAGATACGCAGTATTTT. This translates into CSGAPSTDTQYF.

The table lists this clonotype with many counts. The J gene is TRBJ1-5, the V gene TRBV6-5, with 8 nucleotides matching TRBD1. V was pared by 5 bases and J by 3 bases, with 6 bases of the junction left unmatched. The CDR3 runs to 15 residues. CDR1 MNHEY and CDR2 SVGAGI come from the germline V gene. CDR3 DNA: TGTGCCAGCAGTCCAGACAGGGGAGACAATCAGCCCCAGCATTTT. Amino acids: CASSPDRGDNQPQHF.